Shown below are 21 T cell receptor beta chains from a single sample sequenced in a study of somatic mutations in cytotoxic T cells in rheumatoid arthritis. Data came from immunoSEQ multiplex PCR; TCRdb stores just in-frame clones and leaves some out. The repertoire holds 3,500 to 5,000 clones, with roughly 87% as singletons. Input material: CD8+ T cells sorted from blood. These receptors were collected from a woman aged 70-85 years with rheumatoid arthritis.

The J gene is TRBJ2-3, the V gene TRBV27; a weak D match, TRBD1 (6 bases). Germline values: CDR1 MNHEY, CDR2 SMNVEV (reference sequence). The V end was cut by 5 bases, the J end by 6 bases, with 15 bases between. The CDR3 contains 14 residues. The DNA of the CDR3 is TGTGCCAGCAGTCCCCTAAGGGGGTCGGATACGCAGTATTTT. Translation: CASSPLRGSDTQYF.

The chain uses TRBV27 and TRBJ1-1; no clear D. The CDR3 runs to 11 residues. Trimming pared 4 bases from V and 10 bases from J, leaving 10 bases between. Germline loops: CDR1 MNHEY, CDR2 SMNVEV (reference sequence). The CDR3 DNA is TGTGCCAGCAGTTCGGGGAACGCAGCTTTCTTT. Residues: CASSSGNAAFF.

The chain carries TRBV19 and TRBJ2-7, with a tentative D call TRBD1 (6 bases). Trimming stripped 3 bases from V and 2 bases from J, with 8 bases between. Per the germline V gene, CDR1 is LNHDA and CDR2 is SQIVND (reference sequence). The CDR3 contains 13 residues. As DNA, the CDR3 is TGTGCCAGTAGTATGGGACAAACCTACGAGCAGTACTTC. This translates into CASSMGQTYEQYF.

This clone came up once. V is TRBV5-8 and J is TRBJ1-1, with TRBD1 matching 9 bases. Germline values: CDR1 SGHTS, CDR2 YDEGEE. This CDR3 region has 18 residues. J gave up 4 bases and V 5 bases, and 18 bases lay outside the gene matches. CDR3 in DNA: TGTGCCAGCAGACAATTCGGACAGGGGAGGGGAAAGGGCACTGAAGCTTTCTTT. This sequence encodes CASRQFGQGRGKGTEAFF.

J is TRBJ2-7 and V is TRBV7-6; the match to TRBD2 covers 10 bases. In germline, CDR1 is SGHVS, CDR2 FNYEAQ. CDR3 length: 20 residues. The trim removed 3 bases at V and 2 bases at J, leaving 19 bases unmatched. CDR3 residues: CASSFIPGEASGGATYEQYF. In DNA form, the CDR3 reads TGTGCCAGCAGCTTTATCCCCGGGGAGGCTAGCGGGGGAGCTACCTACGAGCAGTACTTC.

The genes are TRBV6-5 and TRBJ2-3; 11 bases agree with TRBD2. Germline CDR1 and CDR2: MNHEY and SVGAGI. This CDR3 is built from 14 residues. The V gene end was trimmed by 8 bases and the J gene end by 6 bases; junction bases not matched to a gene: 7. The CDR3 region is CASRPGLAVDTQYF. The CDR3 DNA follows: TGTGCCAGCCGCCCGGGACTAGCGGTGGATACGCAGTATTTT.

The chain employs TRBV29-1 and TRBJ2-7; the D gene is possibly TRBD2 (7 bases). Germline CDR1 is SQVTM and CDR2 is ANQGSEA. Trimming took off 7 bases at V and 2 bases at J, with 15 bases between the two ends. The CDR3 length is 13 residues. The CDR3 sequence is CSGGGATTYEQYF. In nucleotides, the CDR3 is TGCAGCGGCGGGGGCGCAACAACCTACGAGCAGTACTTC.

This clone appeared a single time. The chain joins TRBV9 to TRBJ1-2, with TRBD1 identical over 9 bases. The ends lost 4 bases at V and 4 bases at J; junction bases unmatched: 5. Per germline, CDR1 SGDLS and CDR2 YYNGEE. CDR3 size: 14 residues. The CDR3 region is CASSPGDRAYGYTF. CDR3 nucleotides: TGTGCCAGCAGCCCGGGGGACAGGGCCTATGGCTACACCTTC.

This chain connects TRBV5-1 to TRBJ2-7; the D is unclear. Germline V gene sequence: CDR1 SGHRS, CDR2 YFSETQ. Between the trimmed V and J ends, which lost 0 bases and 7 bases, there was a span of 8 bases. The CDR3 consists of 12 residues. CDR3 amino acids: CASSLGSREQYF. For the CDR3, the DNA is TGCGCCAGCAGCTTGGGGAGTCGGGAGCAGTACTTC.

V usage is TRBV10-3 and J usage is TRBJ2-3, with D possibly being TRBD2 (6 bases). CDR1 and CDR2 from the germline V gene are ENHRY and SYGVKD. This CDR3 region has 13 residues. Trimming shortened V by 11 bases and J by 4 bases, and 16 bases separated the two germline ends. The CDR3 is CASRLGEADTQYF. CDR3 DNA: TGTGCCTCCCGATTGGGGGAGGCAGATACGCAGTATTTT.

The gene calls are TRBV7-9 and TRBJ1-2, with D perhaps TRBD1 (6 bases). The V and J ends lost 4 bases and 0 bases respectively, with 15 bases between them. The germline gives CDR1 SEHNR, CDR2 FQNEAQ (reference sequence). CDR3 length equals 16 residues. CDR3 DNA: TGTGCCAGCAGCTCTAGGGGGGGCAGGGCTAACTATGGCTACACCTTC. Translation: CASSSRGGRANYGYTF. Looking up the rest from reference TRBV7-9 and TRBJ1-2 gives the full variable domain: DTGVSQNPRHKITKRGQNVTFRCDPISEHNRLYWYRQTLGQGPEFLTYFQNEAQLEKSRLLSDRFSAERPKGSFSTLEIQRTEQGDSAMYLCASSSRGGRANYGYTFGSGTRLTVV.

This chain connects TRBV7-9 to TRBJ1-4; no clear D. The CDR3 is made up of 13 amino acids. Trimming removed 7 bases from V and 4 bases from J, with 10 bases in between. The germline CDR1 and CDR2 sequences are SEHNR and FQNEAQ (reference sequence). The CDR3 DNA is TGTGCCAGCACCCCGGTTGGTAATGAAAAACTGTTTTTT. This translates into CASTPVGNEKLFF.

This chain uses TRBV9 with TRBJ2-7; tentative D call: TRBD2 (7 bases). This CDR3 comprises 14 residues. The germline V gene encodes CDR1 SGDLS and CDR2 YYNGEE. V lost 4 bases and J 2 bases, leaving 13 bases between the germline ends. CDR3 in amino acids: CASSLGGEAYEQYF. CDR3 coding DNA: TGTGCCAGCAGCCTAGGGGGGGAGGCCTACGAGCAGTACTTC.

This chain joins TRBV7-2 and TRBJ2-7; no reliable D call. The germline V gene has CDR1 SGHTA and CDR2 FQGNSA. Between the trimmed V and J ends, which lost 4 bases and 2 bases, there was a span of 3 bases. The CDR3 spans 11 residues. Here the CDR3 reads CASSSAYEQYF. CDR3 bases: TGTGCCAGCAGCTCCGCCTACGAGCAGTACTTC.

This clone showed up just once. This rearrangement joins TRBV27 to TRBJ2-2, with TRBD2 identical over 8 bases. V was pared by 8 bases and J by 7 bases, with 12 bases of the junction left unmatched. The CDR3 consists of 15 residues. In germline, CDR1 is MNHEY, CDR2 SMNVEV (reference sequence). The CDR3: CASFPGLDLGGELFF. CDR3 bases: TGTGCCAGCTTTCCGGGACTAGACTTAGGCGGGGAGCTGTTTTTT.

The CDR3 loop is CASSWRESSEETQYF. CDR3 nucleotide sequence: TGTGCCAGCAGTTGGAGGGAGAGCAGCGAAGAGACCCAGTACTTC. The rearrangement links TRBV6-5 to TRBJ2-5; TRBD2 is a possible D gene (6 bases). The germline V gene has CDR1 MNHEY and CDR2 SVGAGI. This CDR3 is built from 15 residues. The V end lost 4 bases, the J end lost 3 bases, and 15 bases lay between the germline ends.

The chain carries TRBV7-3 and TRBJ1-1; D is possibly TRBD1 (6 bases). With 5 bases removed from V and 5 bases from J, the gap between germline ends came to 15 bases. Per the germline V gene, CDR1 is SGHTA and CDR2 is FQGTGA. This CDR3 is 14 amino acids long. The CDR3 reads CASSATAGTTEAFF. In nucleotides, the CDR3 is TGTGCCAGCAGCGCCACGGCAGGGACAACTGAAGCTTTCTTT.

This clone has just one count. This sequence joins TRBV5-6 and TRBJ2-5; 8 bases are shared with TRBD2. Near its end, the DNA agrees better with TRBJ2-7, so the J call may be wrong. The germline CDR1 and CDR2 sequences are SGHDT and YYEEEE. The CDR3 consists of 15 residues. CDR3 loop: CASSLVGGGYYEQYF. CDR3 in DNA: TGTGCCAGCAGCTTGGTGGGCGGGGGGTACTACGAGCAGTACTTC.

The rearrangement uses TRBV2 and TRBJ2-5, with 7 bases identical to TRBD1. The V segment lost 4 bases and the J segment 2 bases; nucleotides outside the gene matches: 7. The CDR3 consists of 15 residues. Germline V gene lookup returns CDR1 SNHLY and CDR2 FYNNEI. The DNA for the CDR3 is TGTGCCAGCAGTGGCAGACAGGGCTGGCAAGAGACCCAGTACTTC. It encodes CASSGRQGWQETQYF.

This clone has only a few counts. The chain employs TRBV19 and TRBJ1-2; 9 bases map to TRBD1. The germline V gene has CDR1 LNHDA and CDR2 SQIVND (reference sequence). CDR3 length: 14 residues. Trimming took 5 bases from V and 3 from J; bases not matched to a gene: 4. This chain's CDR3 is CASSVQGAYYGYTF. The CDR3, as DNA: TGTGCCAGTAGTGTACAGGGGGCTTACTATGGCTACACCTTC.

Only one count was recorded for this clone. V usage is TRBV9 and J usage is TRBJ2-1; 13 bases fit TRBD2. The length of the CDR3 is 19 residues. V lost 4 bases to trimming and J lost 0 bases; unmatched junction nucleotides: 10. The germline V gene has CDR1 SGDLS and CDR2 YYNGEE. The CDR3: CASSTRLAGGQSSYNEQFF. In DNA, the CDR3 is TGTGCCAGCAGCACCCGACTAGCGGGGGGACAGAGCTCCTACAATGAGCAGTTCTTC.